Given below is one TCR beta chain in context. What this receptor recognizes is not known. Within one base of it there is no much larger clone, and no base qualities were kept. Participants in the prospective study were enrolled through a virtual design, were aged roughly 18 to 100 years, and lived in some 24 United States geographic areas. In the prospective study, participants were assigned to cohorts based on the clinical history participants reported in a screening survey and a study questionnaire. In the prospective study, whole blood, serum and a nasopharyngeal or oropharyngeal swab were collected from each participant by mobile phlebotomists. Participants in the prospective study had the option to provide additional blood draws and questionnaires over an approximately 2-month period. Before DNA extraction, prospective study blood samples were shipped either frozen or at room temperature. TCRbeta CDR3 regions were amplified from genomic DNA by means of the immunoSEQ Assay, a bias-controlled multiplex PCR. Per the authors' processing: The number of nucleated cells in each sample was estimated from the amplification of reference gene primers within the assay. To quantify the absolute abundance of each unique TCRbeta CDR3 rearrangement, sequence reads were collapsed and filtered. For each sample, productive Simpson clonality was calculated by taking the square root of Simpson's diversity index across productive rearrangements. As stored in TCRdb, this immuneACCESS dataset retains in-frame rearrangements with V and J assigned. A fraction of the clones does not appear; measured against another copy, unresolved V genes explain less than half of the discrepancy, and the remainder lacks a known reason. That table furnishes V, J and clone size, whereas the DNA furnished D and trimming. The sample data list about 210,000 clones, and 80% to 90% of these were observed just once. The ten largest clonotypes hold about 3.8% of the sample.

This sample stems from a study of blood T cell repertoires in COVID-19 (dated by TCRdb to 2019 to 2021). A note on the overall study: Samples from collaborators originated in the United States, Italy and Spain and spanned both the acute and convalescent phases of COVID-19. The prospective study material was composed of cDNA or gDNA derived from T cells, B-cell-depleted T cells, or PBMCs. The sample metadata nearly always contained a de-identified subject ID, COVID-19 status, age in years and sex. Where available, HLA class I and class II types were taken from metadata supplied by the sample provider and were not determined by assay-based typing. The dataset comprised deeply sampled blood TCRbeta repertoires from subjects exposed to, actively infected with, or recovered from COVID-19. Samples were obtained from the ongoing ImmuneRACE study (first 160 participants) and from over 1,000 subjects provided by 6 global collaborators. The repertoires were made available in a free public database intended to serve as a resource for research on the immune response to SARS-CoV-2.

The germline V gene encodes CDR1 MGHRA and CDR2 YSYEKL. Trimming takes 5 bases from V and 4 bases from J, and the germline ends sit 17 bases apart. The CDR3 sequence holds 15 residues, the cysteine and phenylalanine included. The DNA shown is the 45-base CDR3, in frame from base 1. Overall study results and their limits: Clinical and demographic metadata were provided uncurated, with the amount varying by source and participant.

This sequence originates from a woman aged 40 to 49 with acute COVID-19. The chain uses TRBV4-1 and TRBJ1-2; a weak D assignment points to TRBD1 (5 bases agree). Sequencing input: PBMCs or T cells enriched from blood (not recorded which). The sequence in DNA is TGCGCCAGCAGCGCTCAGGGCAGACTAGGCTATGGCTACACCTTC. It translates to CASSAQGRLGYGYTF.